This TCR beta chain was sequenced during a study of blood T cells in healthy people across ages. Study-wide findings and caveats: Roughly linear age-related decline in beta diversity appeared, significant by age around 38.

Alongside a J-beta primer mix, a sample-barcoded 5' primer served in a second PCR lasting about 7 to 11 cycles. TCRdb re-derived calls from the 5' RACE reads in MiXCR, one entry per CDR3 protein. Counted here are almost 300,000 distinct CDR3 sequences, 25% to 30% occurring once; the ten biggest clones make up roughly 28%. This clonotype was counted a few times. The antigen remains undetermined. Trimming took 5 bases from V and 3 from J, leaving 8 bases between them. The CDR3 runs to 12 residues. Germline values: CDR1 MNHNY, CDR2 SVGAGI (reference sequence). Sequencing was performed on blood. The rearrangement links TRBV6-6 to TRBJ2-7; D ambiguous. The receptor's source is a woman in her 70s in good health. In DNA form, the CDR3 reads TGTGCCAGCAGTGAGGCTGTCTACGAGCAGTACTTC. Translation: CASSEAVYEQYF.